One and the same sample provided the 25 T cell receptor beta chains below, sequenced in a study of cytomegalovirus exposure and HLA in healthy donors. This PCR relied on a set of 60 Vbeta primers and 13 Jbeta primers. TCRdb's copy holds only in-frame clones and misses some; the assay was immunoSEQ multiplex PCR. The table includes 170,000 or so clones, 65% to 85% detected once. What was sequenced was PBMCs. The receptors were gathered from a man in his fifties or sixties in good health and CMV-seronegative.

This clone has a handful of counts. The CDR3, as DNA: TGCAGCGCCGAGGCGGCTCGGAACAATGAGCAGTTCTTC. Its translation is CSAEAARNNEQFF. The chain carries TRBV29-1 and TRBJ2-1; D not resolved. Trimming removed 7 bases at V and 5 bases at J, with 15 bases between. The CDR3 loop spans 13 amino acids. CDR1 is SQVTM and CDR2 is ANQGSEA in the germline V gene.

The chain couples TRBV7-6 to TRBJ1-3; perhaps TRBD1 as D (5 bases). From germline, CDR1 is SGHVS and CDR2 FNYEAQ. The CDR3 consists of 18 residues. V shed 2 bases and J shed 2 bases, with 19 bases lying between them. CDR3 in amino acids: CASSLIAAAGPTGNTIYF. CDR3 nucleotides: TGTGCCAGCAGCTTAATTGCCGCCGCGGGACCCACTGGAAACACCATATATTTT.

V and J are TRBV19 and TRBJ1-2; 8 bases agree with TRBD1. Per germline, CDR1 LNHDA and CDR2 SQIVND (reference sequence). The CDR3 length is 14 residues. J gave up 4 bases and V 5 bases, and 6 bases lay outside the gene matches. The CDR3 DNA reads TGTGCCAGTAGTGAGGACAGGGACCCCTATGGCTACACCTTC. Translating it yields CASSEDRDPYGYTF.

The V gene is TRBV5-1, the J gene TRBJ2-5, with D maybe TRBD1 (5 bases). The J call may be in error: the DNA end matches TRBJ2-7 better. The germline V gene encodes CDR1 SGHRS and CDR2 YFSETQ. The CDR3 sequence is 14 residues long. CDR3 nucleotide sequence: TGCGCCAGCTCTCCAGGGCAGGATACTTACGAGCAGTACTTC. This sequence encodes CASSPGQDTYEQYF.

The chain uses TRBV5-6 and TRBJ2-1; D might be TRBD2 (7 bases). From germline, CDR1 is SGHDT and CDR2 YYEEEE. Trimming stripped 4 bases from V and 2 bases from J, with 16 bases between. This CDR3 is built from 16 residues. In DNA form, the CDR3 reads TGTGCCAGCAGCGGGGCAGGCGGGGGCCCCTACAATGAGCAGTTCTTC. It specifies CASSGAGGGPYNEQFF.

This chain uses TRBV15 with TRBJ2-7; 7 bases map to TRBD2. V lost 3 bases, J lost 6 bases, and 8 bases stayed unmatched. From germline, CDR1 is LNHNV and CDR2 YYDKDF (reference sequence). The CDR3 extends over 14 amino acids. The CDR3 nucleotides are TGTGCCACCAGCAGGGGACTACGGAAAAGCGAGCAGTACTTC. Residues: CATSRGLRKSEQYF.

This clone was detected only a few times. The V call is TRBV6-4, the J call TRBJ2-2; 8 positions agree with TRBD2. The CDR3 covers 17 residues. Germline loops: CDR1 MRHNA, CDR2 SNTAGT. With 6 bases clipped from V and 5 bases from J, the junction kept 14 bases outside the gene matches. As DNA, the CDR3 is TGTGCCAGCAGCGCTCGGGAGGGCAGGGGAAGAACCGGGGAGCTGTTTTTT. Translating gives CASSAREGRGRTGELFF.

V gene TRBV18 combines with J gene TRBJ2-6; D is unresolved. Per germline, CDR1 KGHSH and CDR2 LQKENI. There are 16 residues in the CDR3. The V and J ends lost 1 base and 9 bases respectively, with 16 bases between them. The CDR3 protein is CASSPLGLTPFNVLTF. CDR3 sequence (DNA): TGTGCCAGCTCACCACTTGGTCTTACTCCCTTCAACGTCCTGACTTTC.

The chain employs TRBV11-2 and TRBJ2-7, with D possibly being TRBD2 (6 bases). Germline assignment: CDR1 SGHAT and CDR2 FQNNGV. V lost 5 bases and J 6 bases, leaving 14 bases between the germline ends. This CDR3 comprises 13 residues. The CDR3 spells CASSPGGRGEQYF. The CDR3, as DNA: TGTGCCAGCAGCCCCGGAGGGCGGGGCGAGCAGTACTTC.

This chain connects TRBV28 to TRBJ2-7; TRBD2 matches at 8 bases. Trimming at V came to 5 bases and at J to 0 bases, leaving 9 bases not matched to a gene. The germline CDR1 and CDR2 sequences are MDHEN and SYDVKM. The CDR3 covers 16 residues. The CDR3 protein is CASSPGGGLASYEQYF. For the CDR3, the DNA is TGTGCCAGCAGTCCAGGAGGCGGACTAGCCTCCTACGAGCAGTACTTC.

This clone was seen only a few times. CDR3 nucleotide sequence: TGTGCCAGCAGCTTTCCCGGACAGGGCTATGGCTACACCTTC. This gives the protein CASSFPGQGYGYTF. The chain recombines TRBV5-4 with TRBJ1-2; TRBD1 agrees at 8 bases. CDR1 is SGHNT and CDR2 is YYREEE in the germline V gene (reference sequence). The CDR3 length is 14 residues. Trimming cost V 2 bases and J 4 bases; bases outside gene matches: 4.

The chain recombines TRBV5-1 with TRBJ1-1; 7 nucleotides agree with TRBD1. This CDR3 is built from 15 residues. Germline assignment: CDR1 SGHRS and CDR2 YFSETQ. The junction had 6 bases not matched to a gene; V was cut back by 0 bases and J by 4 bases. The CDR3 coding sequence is TGCGCCAGCAGCTTGGCCCAGACAGGGCGCACTGAAGCTTTCTTT. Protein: CASSLAQTGRTEAFF. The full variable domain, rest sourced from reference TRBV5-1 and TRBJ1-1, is KAGVTQTPRYLIKTRGQQVTLSCSPISGHRSVSWYQQTPGQGLQFLFEYFSETQRNKGNFPGRFSGRQFSNSRSEMNVSTLELGDSALYLCASSLAQTGRTEAFFGQGTRLTVV.

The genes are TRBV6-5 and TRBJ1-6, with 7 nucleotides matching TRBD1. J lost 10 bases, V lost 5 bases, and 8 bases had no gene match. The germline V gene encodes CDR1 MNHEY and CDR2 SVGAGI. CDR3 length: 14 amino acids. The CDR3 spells CASSQDRDVSPLHF. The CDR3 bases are TGTGCCAGCAGTCAAGACAGGGATGTCTCACCCCTCCACTTT.

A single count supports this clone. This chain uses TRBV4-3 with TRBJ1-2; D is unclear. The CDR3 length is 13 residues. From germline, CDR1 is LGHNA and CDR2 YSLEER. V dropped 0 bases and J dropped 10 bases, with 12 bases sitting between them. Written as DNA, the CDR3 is TGCGCCAGCAGCCAAGATATAGGGAGAGACTACACCTTC. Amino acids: CASSQDIGRDYTF.

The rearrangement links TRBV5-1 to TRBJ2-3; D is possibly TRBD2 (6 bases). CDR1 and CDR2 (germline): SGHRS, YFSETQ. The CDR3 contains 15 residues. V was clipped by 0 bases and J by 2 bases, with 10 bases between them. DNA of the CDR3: TGCGCCAGCAGCTTGGCCAGCGGGTTCACAGATACGCAGTATTTT. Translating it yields CASSLASGFTDTQYF.

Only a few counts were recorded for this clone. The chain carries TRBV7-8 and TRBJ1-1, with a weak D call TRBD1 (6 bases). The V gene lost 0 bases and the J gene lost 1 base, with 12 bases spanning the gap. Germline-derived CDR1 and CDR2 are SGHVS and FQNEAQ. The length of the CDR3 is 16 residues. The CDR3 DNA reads TGTGCCAGCAGCTTAGCGCGGGGGCTTGGGAACACTGAAGCTTTCTTT. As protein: CASSLARGLGNTEAFF.

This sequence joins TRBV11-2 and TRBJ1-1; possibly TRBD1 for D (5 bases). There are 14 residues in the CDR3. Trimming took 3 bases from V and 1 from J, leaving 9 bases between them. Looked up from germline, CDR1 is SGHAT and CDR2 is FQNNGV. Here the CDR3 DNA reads TGTGCCAGCAGCTTCGACAGCCGGAACACTGAAGCTTTCTTT. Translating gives CASSFDSRNTEAFF.

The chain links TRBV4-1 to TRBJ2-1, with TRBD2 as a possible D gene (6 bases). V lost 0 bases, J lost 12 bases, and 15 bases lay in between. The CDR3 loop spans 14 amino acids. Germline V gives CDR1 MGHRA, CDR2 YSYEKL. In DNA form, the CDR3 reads TGCGCCAGCAGCCAAGAGAGGAGGCGGGACGTGCAGTTCTTC. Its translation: CASSQERRRDVQFF.

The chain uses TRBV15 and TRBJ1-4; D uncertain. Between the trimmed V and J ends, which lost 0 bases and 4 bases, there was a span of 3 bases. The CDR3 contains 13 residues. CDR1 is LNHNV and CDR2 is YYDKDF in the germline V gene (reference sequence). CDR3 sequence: CATSRDSNEKLFF. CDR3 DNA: TGTGCCACCAGCAGAGACAGTAATGAAAAACTGTTTTTT.

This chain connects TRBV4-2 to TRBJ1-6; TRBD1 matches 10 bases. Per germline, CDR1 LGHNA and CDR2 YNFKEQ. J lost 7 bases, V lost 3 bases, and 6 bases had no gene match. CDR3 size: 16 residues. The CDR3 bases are TGTGCCAGCAGCCACCAACGGACAGGGGGAAATTCACCCCTCCACTTT. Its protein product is CASSHQRTGGNSPLHF.

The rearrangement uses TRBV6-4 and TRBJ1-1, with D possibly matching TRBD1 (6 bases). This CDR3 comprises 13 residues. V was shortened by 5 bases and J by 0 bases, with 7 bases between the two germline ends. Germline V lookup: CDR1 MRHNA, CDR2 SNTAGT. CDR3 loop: CASSYRVNTEAFF. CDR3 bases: TGTGCCAGCAGTTACAGGGTGAACACTGAAGCTTTCTTT.

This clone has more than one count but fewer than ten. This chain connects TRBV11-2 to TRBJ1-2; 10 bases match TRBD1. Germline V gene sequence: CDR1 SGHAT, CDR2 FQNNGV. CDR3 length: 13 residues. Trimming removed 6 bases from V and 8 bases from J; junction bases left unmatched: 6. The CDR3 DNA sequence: TGTGCCAGCAGAAAGACAGGGGGCGGCGGCTACACCTTC. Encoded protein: CASRKTGGGGYTF.

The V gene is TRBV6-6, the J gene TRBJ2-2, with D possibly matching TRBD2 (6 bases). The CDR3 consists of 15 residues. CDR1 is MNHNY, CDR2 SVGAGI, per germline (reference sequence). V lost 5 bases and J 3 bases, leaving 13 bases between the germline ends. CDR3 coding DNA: TGTGCCAGCAGTATGGACGGGGAGGACACCGGGGAGCTGTTTTTT. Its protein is CASSMDGEDTGELFF.

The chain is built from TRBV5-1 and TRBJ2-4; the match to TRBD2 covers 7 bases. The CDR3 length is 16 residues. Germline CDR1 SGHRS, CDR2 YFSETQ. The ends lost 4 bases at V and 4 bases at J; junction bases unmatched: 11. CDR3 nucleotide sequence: TGCGCCAGCAGCGGAGGGGTTTGGGGGGGTAAAAACATTCAGTACTTC. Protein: CASSGGVWGGKNIQYF.

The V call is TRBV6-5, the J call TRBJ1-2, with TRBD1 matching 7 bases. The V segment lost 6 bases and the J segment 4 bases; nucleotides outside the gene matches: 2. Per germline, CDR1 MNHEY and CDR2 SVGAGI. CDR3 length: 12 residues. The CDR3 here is CASRGDSYGYTF. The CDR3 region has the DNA TGTGCCAGCAGGGGGGACAGCTATGGCTACACCTTC.